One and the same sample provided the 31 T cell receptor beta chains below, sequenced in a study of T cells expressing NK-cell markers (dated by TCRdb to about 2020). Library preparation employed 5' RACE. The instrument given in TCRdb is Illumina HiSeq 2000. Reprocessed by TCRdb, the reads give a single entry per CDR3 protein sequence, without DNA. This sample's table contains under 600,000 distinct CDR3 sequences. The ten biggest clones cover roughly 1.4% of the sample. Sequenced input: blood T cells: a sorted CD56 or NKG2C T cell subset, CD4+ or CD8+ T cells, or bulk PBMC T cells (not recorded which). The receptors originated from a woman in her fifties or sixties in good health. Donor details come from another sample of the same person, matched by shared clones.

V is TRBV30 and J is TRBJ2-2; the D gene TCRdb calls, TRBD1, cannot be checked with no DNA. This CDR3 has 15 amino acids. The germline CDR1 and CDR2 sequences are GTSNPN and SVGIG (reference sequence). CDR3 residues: CAWRGLAGSVGELFF. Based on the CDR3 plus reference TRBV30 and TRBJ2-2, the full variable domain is SQTIHQWPATLVQPVGSPLSLECTVEGTSNPNLYWYRQAAGRGLQLLFYSVGIGQISSEVPQNLSASRPQDRQFILSSKKLLLSDSGFYLCAWRGLAGSVGELFFGEGSRLTVL.

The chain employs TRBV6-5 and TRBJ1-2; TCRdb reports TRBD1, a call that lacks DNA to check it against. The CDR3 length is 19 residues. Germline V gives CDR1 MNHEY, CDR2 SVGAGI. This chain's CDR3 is CASSYSSGRGILPNYGYTF.

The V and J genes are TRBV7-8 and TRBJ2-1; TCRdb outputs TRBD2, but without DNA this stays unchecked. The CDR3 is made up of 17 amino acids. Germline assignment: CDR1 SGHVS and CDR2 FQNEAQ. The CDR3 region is CASSYRGWAGVGNEQFF.

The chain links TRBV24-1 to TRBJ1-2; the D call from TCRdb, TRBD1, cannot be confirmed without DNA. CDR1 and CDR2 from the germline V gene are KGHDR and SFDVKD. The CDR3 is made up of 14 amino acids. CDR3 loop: CATRAPLTGSGYTF.

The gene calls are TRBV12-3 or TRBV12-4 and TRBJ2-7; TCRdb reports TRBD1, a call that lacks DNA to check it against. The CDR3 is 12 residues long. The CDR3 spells CASSGGGYEQYF.

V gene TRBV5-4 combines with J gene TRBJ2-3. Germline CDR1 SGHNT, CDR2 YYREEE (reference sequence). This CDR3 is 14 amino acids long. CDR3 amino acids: CASSATQTTDTQYF. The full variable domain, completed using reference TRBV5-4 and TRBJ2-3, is ETGVTQSPTHLIKTRGQQVTLRCSSQSGHNTVSWYQQALGQGPQFIFQYYREEENGRGNFPPRFSGLQFPNYSSELNVNALELDDSALYLCASSATQTTDTQYFGPGTRLTVL.

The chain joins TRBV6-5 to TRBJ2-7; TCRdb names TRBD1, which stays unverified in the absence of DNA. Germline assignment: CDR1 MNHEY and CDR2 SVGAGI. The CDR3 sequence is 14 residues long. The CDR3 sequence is CASRKQGALSEQYF.

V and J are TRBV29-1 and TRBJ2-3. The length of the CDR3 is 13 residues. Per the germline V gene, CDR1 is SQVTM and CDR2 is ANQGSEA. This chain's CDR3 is CSVDLGSTDTQYF.

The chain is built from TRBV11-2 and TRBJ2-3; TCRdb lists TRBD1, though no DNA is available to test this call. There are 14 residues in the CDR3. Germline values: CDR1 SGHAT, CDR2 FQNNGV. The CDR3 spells CASRPIPGADTQYF.

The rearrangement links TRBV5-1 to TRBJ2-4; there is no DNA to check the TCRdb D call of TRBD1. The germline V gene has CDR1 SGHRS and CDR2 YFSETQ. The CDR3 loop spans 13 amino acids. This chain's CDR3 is CASSAGQGNIQYF.

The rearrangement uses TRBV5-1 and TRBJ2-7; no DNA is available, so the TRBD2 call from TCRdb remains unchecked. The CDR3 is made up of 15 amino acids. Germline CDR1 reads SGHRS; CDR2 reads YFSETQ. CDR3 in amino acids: CASSLGPSGLYEQYF. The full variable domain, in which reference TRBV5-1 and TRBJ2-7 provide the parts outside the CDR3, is KAGVTQTPRYLIKTRGQQVTLSCSPISGHRSVSWYQQTPGQGLQFLFEYFSETQRNKGNFPGRFSGRQFSNSRSEMNVSTLELGDSALYLCASSLGPSGLYEQYFGPGTRLTVT.

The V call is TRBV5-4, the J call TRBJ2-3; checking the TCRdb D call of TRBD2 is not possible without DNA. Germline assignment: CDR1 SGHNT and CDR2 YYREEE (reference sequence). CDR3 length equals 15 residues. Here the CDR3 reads CASSWRADRTDTQYF.

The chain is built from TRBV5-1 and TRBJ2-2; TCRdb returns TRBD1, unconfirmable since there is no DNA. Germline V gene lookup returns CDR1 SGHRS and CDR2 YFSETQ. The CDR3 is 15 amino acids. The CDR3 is CASSKTGGNTGELFF.

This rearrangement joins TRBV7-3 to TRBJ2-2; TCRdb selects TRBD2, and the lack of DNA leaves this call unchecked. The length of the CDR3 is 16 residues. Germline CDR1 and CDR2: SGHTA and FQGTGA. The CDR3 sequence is CASSSPLAGVFGELFF.

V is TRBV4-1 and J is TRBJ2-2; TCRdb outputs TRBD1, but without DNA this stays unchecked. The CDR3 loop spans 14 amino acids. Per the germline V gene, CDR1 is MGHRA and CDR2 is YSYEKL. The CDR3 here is CASSQGERAGELFF.

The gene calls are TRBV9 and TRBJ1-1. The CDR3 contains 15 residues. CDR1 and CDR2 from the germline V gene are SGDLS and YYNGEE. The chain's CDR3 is CASSVDSQPNTEAFF.

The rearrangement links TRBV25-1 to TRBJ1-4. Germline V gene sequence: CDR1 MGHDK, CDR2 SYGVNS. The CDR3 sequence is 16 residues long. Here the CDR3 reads CASSDPTGRANEKLFF.

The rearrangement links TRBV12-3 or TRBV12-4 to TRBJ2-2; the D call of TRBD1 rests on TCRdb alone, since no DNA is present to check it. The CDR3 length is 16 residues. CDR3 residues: CASSLGQGANTGELFF.

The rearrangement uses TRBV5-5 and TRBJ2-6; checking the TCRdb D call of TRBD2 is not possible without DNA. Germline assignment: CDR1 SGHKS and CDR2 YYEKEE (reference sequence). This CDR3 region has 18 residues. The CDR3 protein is CASSLERSPSSGANVLTF. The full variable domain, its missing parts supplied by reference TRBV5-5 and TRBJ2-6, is DAGVTQSPTHLIKTRGQQVTLRCSPISGHKSVSWYQQVLGQGPQFIFQYYEKEERGRGNFPDRFSARQFPNYSSELNVNALLLGDSALYLCASSLERSPSSGANVLTFGAGSRLTVL.

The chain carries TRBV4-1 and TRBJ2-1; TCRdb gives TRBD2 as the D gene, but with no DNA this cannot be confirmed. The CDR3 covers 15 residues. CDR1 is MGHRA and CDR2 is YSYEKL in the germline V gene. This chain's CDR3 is CASSQRLAGRNEQFF.

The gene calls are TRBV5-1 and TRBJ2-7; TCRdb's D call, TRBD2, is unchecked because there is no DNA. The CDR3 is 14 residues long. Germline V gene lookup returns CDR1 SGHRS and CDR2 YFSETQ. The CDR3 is CASRTGLTSYEQYF.

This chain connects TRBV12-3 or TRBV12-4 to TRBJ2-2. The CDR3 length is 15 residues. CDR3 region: CASSLSQANTGELFF.

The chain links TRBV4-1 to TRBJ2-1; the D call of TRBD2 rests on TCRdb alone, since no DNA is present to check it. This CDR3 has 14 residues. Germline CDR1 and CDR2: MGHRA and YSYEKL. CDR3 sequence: CASSRGGRDNEQFF.

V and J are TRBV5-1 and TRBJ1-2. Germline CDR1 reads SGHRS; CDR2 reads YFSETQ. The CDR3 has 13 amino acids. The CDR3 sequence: CASRGEQASGYTF.

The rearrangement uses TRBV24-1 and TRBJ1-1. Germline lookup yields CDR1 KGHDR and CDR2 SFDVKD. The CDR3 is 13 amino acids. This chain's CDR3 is CATSDFKSTEAFF.

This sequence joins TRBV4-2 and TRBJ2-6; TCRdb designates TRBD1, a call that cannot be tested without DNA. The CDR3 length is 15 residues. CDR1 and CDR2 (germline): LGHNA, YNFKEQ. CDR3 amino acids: CASSETGMEANVLTF.

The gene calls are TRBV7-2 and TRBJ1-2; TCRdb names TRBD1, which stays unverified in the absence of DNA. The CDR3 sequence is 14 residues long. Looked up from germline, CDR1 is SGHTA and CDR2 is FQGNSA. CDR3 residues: CASTEPGRDYGYTF.

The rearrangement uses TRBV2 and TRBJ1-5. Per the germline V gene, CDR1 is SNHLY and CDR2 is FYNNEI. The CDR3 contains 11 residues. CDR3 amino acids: CASGGDQPQHF.

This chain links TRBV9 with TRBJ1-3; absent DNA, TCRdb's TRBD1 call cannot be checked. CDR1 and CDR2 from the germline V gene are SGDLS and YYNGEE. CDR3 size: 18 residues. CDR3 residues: CASSVIPSGQGPGNTIYF.

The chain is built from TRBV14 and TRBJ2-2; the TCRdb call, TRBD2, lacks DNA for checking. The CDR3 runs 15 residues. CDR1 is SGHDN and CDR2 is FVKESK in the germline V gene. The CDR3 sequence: CASSQRGGHTGELFF.

The CDR3 region is CASSLRGLTKYNEQFF. The chain carries TRBV28 and TRBJ2-1; TCRdb reports TRBD2, a call that lacks DNA to check it against. This CDR3 region has 16 residues. From germline, CDR1 is MDHEN and CDR2 SYDVKM.